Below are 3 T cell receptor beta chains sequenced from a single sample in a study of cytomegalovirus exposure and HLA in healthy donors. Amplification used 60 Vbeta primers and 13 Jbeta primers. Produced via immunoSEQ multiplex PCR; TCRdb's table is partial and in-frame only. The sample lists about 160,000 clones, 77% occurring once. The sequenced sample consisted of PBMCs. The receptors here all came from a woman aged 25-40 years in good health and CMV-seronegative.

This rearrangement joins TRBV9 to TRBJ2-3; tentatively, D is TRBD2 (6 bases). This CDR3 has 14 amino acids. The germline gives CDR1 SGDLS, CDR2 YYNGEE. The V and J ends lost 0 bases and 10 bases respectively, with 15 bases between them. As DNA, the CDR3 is TGTGCCAGCAGCGTAGTAAGCCGGCGGAGGGCGCAGTATTTT. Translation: CASSVVSRRRAQYF.

The chain's CDR3 is CASSLAGVSTDTQYF. The CDR3 DNA follows: TGTGCCAGCAGTCTAGCGGGGGTGAGCACAGATACGCAGTATTTT. J is TRBJ2-3 and V is TRBV4-2; 10 bases align to TRBD2. The CDR3 consists of 15 residues. Germline CDR1 and CDR2: LGHNA and YNFKEQ. J was trimmed by 0 bases and V by 6 bases; bases with no gene match: 3.

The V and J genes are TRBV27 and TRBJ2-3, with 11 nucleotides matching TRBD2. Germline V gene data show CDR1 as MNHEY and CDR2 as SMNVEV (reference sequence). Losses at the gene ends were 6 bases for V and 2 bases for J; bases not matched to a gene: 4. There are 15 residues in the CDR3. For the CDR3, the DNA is TGTGCCAGCAGGCTTAGCGGGAGGGCCACAGATACGCAGTATTTT. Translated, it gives CASRLSGRATDTQYF.